The entry below describes one T cell receptor beta chain. This clone was counted only a few times. It has no known antigen specificity. Nothing much larger sits one base from this clone, and base qualities are not available. Other DNA sequences in this sample translate to the same CDR3. This sample was included in a study of beta chain features in type 1 diabetes (dated by TCRdb to about 2018). Study-level background: No differences in mean age, gender distribution, total cell number or subset yield were found between patients and healthy donors. Regulatory and stem cell-like memory subsets were obtained from only 8 patients and about 8 healthy donors, while naive and central memory subsets were obtained from all 30 or so donors. A total of 90 million to 140 million sorted cells were examined across all samples, and RNA yield correlated strongly with the number of cells per subset. In the study, TCRB repertoires of sorted circulating CD4+ T cell subsets from recently diagnosed type 1 diabetes patients were compared with those of matched healthy donors. What the study reported, not specific to this receptor: Type 1 diabetes patients showed a moderate but significant shortening of TCRB CDR3 length in all four CD4+ subsets. The naive, central memory and regulatory TCRB repertoires appeared to resemble one another more closely among patients than among healthy donors. PCR may preferentially amplify shorter templates, but because patient and control samples were amplified and corrected together, any resulting skew would affect both groups equally. Only small numbers of individuals were included in the HLA sub-analyses, which left unresolved whether HLA type had any influence on TCRB rearrangement. At VDJ recombination sites, type 1 diabetes patients had fewer insertions and more deleted nucleotides, which implies abnormalities in thymic rearrangement. Because cDNA rather than genomic DNA was sequenced, highly expressing activated cells could have been over-represented, although no difference in activation and CD3 levels was found between groups.

Each donor gave one peripheral blood draw, averaging around 120 mL, which was collected into heparinised tubes. Naive, central memory, regulatory and stem cell-like memory CD4+ T cells were sorted on a BD FACSAria II using a panel including CD45RO, CCR7, CD25, CD127, CD95 and CD27. All sorted populations exceeded 95% purity. PBMCs were separated immediately by Lymphoprep density gradient centrifugation and were stained directly, without being cultured. Samples were stained and sorted in pairs, with one healthy donor and one patient per experiment, so that batch effects were minimized. The High Capacity cDNA Reverse Transcription Kit was used to reverse transcribe all of the isolated RNA, meaning that expressed TCRB transcripts were what got sequenced. Deep immunoSEQ sequencing was applied to naive, central memory and regulatory T cell samples, giving an average of around 3.8 million total reads per sample. Sorted cells were lysed in RLT buffer, and RNA was extracted using DNase-treated RNeasy Micro or Mini kits according to cell number. To prevent cross-contamination, each cell subset was processed individually, whereas patient and healthy donor samples were processed jointly. The immunoSEQ multiplex PCR was used to amplify TCRB sequences from cDNA, yielding 87-bp fragments that span the CDR3 region. Amplicons were sequenced on the Illumina HiSeq platform. As for how the authors treated the data: Synthetic template baselines were used to correct PCR bias computationally, reads within Hamming distance 2 were collapsed together, and singletons that could not be merged were discarded. Reads were aligned against IMGT so that V, D and J genes, CDR3 length and insertions or deletions at six rearrangement sites could be assigned. Clonotype counts were normalized to sorted cell number within each subset before computing true diversity and Gini coefficients with the tcR R package. The overlap coefficient, calculated on TCRB nucleotide sequences, was used to measure repertoire sharing. As a proxy for the pre-selection repertoire, out-of-frame TCRB sequences from naive cells were analyzed. The immuneACCESS repertoire file appears here via TCRdb, limited to in-frame rearrangements. These files lack a portion of the clones; in checked studies, under half of the deficit traces to unresolved V genes, and the cause of the others is not known. D and trimming come from the DNA, and the V and J calls and clone size come from that table. This sample holds about 450,000 clones; 10% to 12% were observed only once. Clones ranked in the top ten supply about 0.042% of the sample.

The V end loses 0 bases and the J end loses 0 bases, and a stretch of 6 bases separates them. The CDR3 runs 14 amino acids, cysteine and phenylalanine included. Only CDR3 DNA is held: 42 bases, read in frame from base 1. CDR1 and CDR2 are drawn from the germline V gene (reference sequence): SGHNT, YYREEE. Sequenced: naive CD4+ T cells from blood. Reading the label with the study, this specimen's cell subset or site is: true naive CD4+ T cells. The sequence was collected from a young woman in good health. The chain is made from TRBV5-4 and TRBJ1-1, with TRBD1 as a weak D call on 6 bases. CDR3 sequence: CASSLGQVNTEAFF. The sequence in DNA is TGTGCCAGCAGCTTGGGACAGGTGAACACTGAAGCTTTCTTT.